This entry concerns a single TCR beta chain. Its target is not known. The record originates from a study of cytomegalovirus exposure and HLA in healthy donors. A multiplex PCR was run with 60 Vbeta primers and 13 Jbeta primers. Measured with immunoSEQ multiplex PCR; TCRdb has only the in-frame clones, and not every one. This sample yields 150,000 to 200,000 clones, of which approximately 78% are seen a single time; approximately 2.3% belongs to the top ten. Donors showed nominal health when sampled, although they likely had unrecorded immune exposures. Study-level points and caveats: About 87% or about 30% of the time was how often most TCR beta V segments were productive, according to an earlier analysis. A later analysis reported that several of the most significant clusters appeared to be linked to common viral pathogens, among them Epstein-Barr virus. Follow-up analysis later connected one missense variant in DCLRE1C with trimming of TCR beta V- and J-genes.

Germline V gene data show CDR1 as SGHRS and CDR2 as YFSETQ. With 1 base clipped from V and 7 bases from J, the junction kept 16 bases outside the gene matches. This CDR3 is 17 amino acids long. Sequencing used PBMCs. The clonotype was recovered from a male donor in good health and CMV-seronegative. This sequence joins TRBV5-1 and TRBJ1-1, with 7 nucleotides matching TRBD1. In nucleotides, the CDR3 is TGCGCCAGCAGCTTGATCCTCGGGGGCAGGGGGGCAGGTGAAGCTTTCTTT. It translates to CASSLILGGRGAGEAFF.